One and the same sample provided the 21 T cell receptor beta chains below, sequenced in a study of shared clonotypes between healthy human individuals. The method was immunoSEQ multiplex PCR; TCRdb's version includes in-frame clones alone and lacks a portion of them. Among hundreds of thousands of clones, around 74% were seen once, and the ten largest hold about 1.7%. Sequencing input: memory CD4+ T cells sorted from blood. Subset in this sample: CD45RA-negative fraction. The receptors originated from a woman aged 30 to 39 in good health.

This clone appeared once. The V and J genes are TRBV18 and TRBJ2-5; TRBD1 aligns across 8 bases. V shed 4 bases, J shed 1 base, and the junction held 2 bases outside the gene matches. Per germline, CDR1 KGHSH and CDR2 LQKENI. CDR3 length: 14 residues. The CDR3 DNA follows: TGTGCCAGCTCACTAGGGACAGGCCAAGAGACCCAGTACTTC. Its protein is CASSLGTGQETQYF.

The chain carries TRBV7-9 and TRBJ2-5; D remains ambiguous. CDR3 size: 13 residues. V was clipped by 4 bases and J by 7 bases, with 13 bases between them. The V gene's germline CDR1 is SEHNR and CDR2 FQNEAQ (reference sequence). The chain's CDR3 is CASSSALLGTQYF. CDR3 DNA sequence: TGTGCCAGCAGCTCCGCTCTTTTGGGGACCCAGTACTTC.

The chain's CDR3 is CASSLGTGAGDTQYF. DNA of the CDR3: TGTGCCAGCAGCTTAGGGACGGGAGCAGGAGATACGCAGTATTTT. V and J are TRBV11-2 and TRBJ2-3; D may be TRBD2 (6 bases). Trimming left V 1 base short and J 5 bases short, with 13 bases between. Germline lookup yields CDR1 SGHAT and CDR2 FQNNGV. The CDR3 sequence is 15 residues long.

This chain links TRBV9 with TRBJ2-1; TRBD2 agrees at 9 bases. Germline lookup yields CDR1 SGDLS and CDR2 YYNGEE. V was clipped by 0 bases and J by 2 bases; unmatched bases: 3. The CDR3 loop spans 16 amino acids. The CDR3 DNA reads as TGTGCCAGCAGCGTAGTGGTAGCGGGAGCCTACAATGAGCAGTTCTTC. The encoded protein is CASSVVVAGAYNEQFF. Using reference TRBV9 and TRBJ2-1 for the parts outside the CDR3, the full variable domain is DSGVTQTPKHLITATGQRVTLRCSPRSGDLSVYWYQQSLDQGLQFLIQYYNGEERAKGNILERFSAQQFPDLHSELNLSSLELGDSALYFCASSVVVAGAYNEQFFGPGTRLTVL.

This CDR3 is CASSPRASGSSLAKNIQYF. As DNA, the CDR3 is TGTGCCAGTAGCCCCAGGGCTAGCGGGAGTTCACTAGCCAAAAACATTCAGTACTTC. The chain couples TRBV19 to TRBJ2-4, with TRBD2 identical over 10 bases. J gave up 0 bases and V 6 bases, and 14 bases lay outside the gene matches. The V gene's germline CDR1 is LNHDA and CDR2 SQIVND (reference sequence). The CDR3 is 19 amino acids.

The V call is TRBV18, the J call TRBJ1-2; a weak D match, TRBD1 (5 bases). Looked up from germline, CDR1 is KGHSH and CDR2 is LQKENI. This CDR3 comprises 13 residues. The ends were cut back, 4 bases at V and 4 bases at J, with 10 bases in the middle. The CDR3 nucleotides read TGTGCCAGCTCACGAGGGGAGGGCTATGGCTACACCTTC. It specifies CASSRGEGYGYTF.

The rearrangement uses TRBV7-9 and TRBJ2-5, with 8 bases lining up with TRBD2. The germline V gene encodes CDR1 SEHNR and CDR2 FQNEAQ (reference sequence). This CDR3 has 16 amino acids. V gave up 5 bases and J gave up 4 bases; unmatched junction bases: 12. The CDR3: CASSPLPPGGGETQYF. The CDR3 coding sequence is TGTGCCAGCAGCCCACTCCCCCCCGGGGGGGGAGAGACCCAGTACTTC.

The chain couples TRBV6-1 to TRBJ2-7; D is undetermined. V was clipped by 7 bases and J by 1 base, with 17 bases between them. The CDR3 is 15 residues long. Germline V gene sequence: CDR1 MNHNS, CDR2 SASEGT. CDR3 nucleotide sequence: TGTGCCAGCACCGACTCGAAAAGGGTTTCCTACGAGCAGTACTTC. Translating it yields CASTDSKRVSYEQYF.

This clone was seen more than once but under ten times. The chain has TRBV7-9 and TRBJ1-1; D is undetermined. V was pared by 2 bases and J by 1 base, with 11 bases between. This CDR3 is 15 amino acids long. Per the germline V gene, CDR1 is SEHNR and CDR2 is FQNEAQ (reference sequence). DNA of the CDR3: TGTGCCAGCAGCTTACTCACACGAGGGAACACTGAAGCTTTCTTT. Its translation is CASSLLTRGNTEAFF. Combining the CDR3 with reference TRBV7-9 and TRBJ1-1 gives the whole variable domain DTGVSQNPRHKITKRGQNVTFRCDPISEHNRLYWYRQTLGQGPEFLTYFQNEAQLEKSRLLSDRFSAERPKGSFSTLEIQRTEQGDSAMYLCASSLLTRGNTEAFFGQGTRLTVV.

CDR3 DNA: TGTGCCAGTAGTATCAACAAGGGGGCGGGAGAGACCCAGTACTTC. Translating gives CASSINKGAGETQYF. V and J are TRBV19 and TRBJ2-5; 7 bases align to TRBD1. The CDR3 contains 15 residues. The V gene end was trimmed by 3 bases and the J gene end by 4 bases; junction bases not matched to a gene: 8. Per germline, CDR1 LNHDA and CDR2 SQIVND (reference sequence). Complete variable domain (other parts from reference TRBV19 and TRBJ2-5): DGGITQSPKYLFRKEGQNVTLSCEQNLNHDAMYWYRQDPGQGLRLIYYSQIVNDFQKGDIAEGYSVSREKKESFPLTVTSAQKNPTAFYLCASSINKGAGETQYFGPGTRLLVL.

This clone was detected only a few times. The rearrangement links TRBV9 to TRBJ2-3, with a tentative D call TRBD1 (6 bases). Germline V gives CDR1 SGDLS, CDR2 YYNGEE. Trimming took off 4 bases at V and 2 bases at J, with 14 bases between the two ends. The CDR3 is made up of 15 amino acids. This chain's CDR3 is CASSSQGFPTDTQYF. In DNA form, the CDR3 reads TGTGCCAGCAGCTCACAGGGTTTCCCCACAGATACGCAGTATTTT. Full variable domain (remainder filled in from reference TRBV9 and TRBJ2-3): DSGVTQTPKHLITATGQRVTLRCSPRSGDLSVYWYQQSLDQGLQFLIQYYNGEERAKGNILERFSAQQFPDLHSELNLSSLELGDSALYFCASSSQGFPTDTQYFGPGTRLTVL.

The chain combines TRBV19 with TRBJ2-2, with TRBD2 identical over 8 bases. CDR3 length equals 16 residues. V trimming: 7 bases; J trimming: 7 bases; junction bases outside the gene matches: 14. Germline loops: CDR1 LNHDA, CDR2 SQIVND (reference sequence). CDR3 DNA: TGTGCCAGTACCGCCCCCGGCGGGAGGCTGTACGGGGAGCTGTTTTTT. Its protein product is CASTAPGGRLYGELFF.

This sequence joins TRBV14 and TRBJ2-7, with 7 nucleotides matching TRBD1. The CDR3 is made up of 14 amino acids. CDR1 is SGHDN and CDR2 is FVKESK in the germline V gene. Trimming cost V 1 base and J 4 bases; bases outside gene matches: 4. Here the CDR3 DNA reads TGTGCCAGCAGCCAAGGAAACAGGGGATACGAGCAGTACTTC. This codes for CASSQGNRGYEQYF.

About this clone: Other DNA sequences in the sample encode the same CDR3. The chain uses TRBV11-2 and TRBJ2-2; possibly TRBD1 for D (6 bases). CDR1 SGHAT and CDR2 FQNNGV come from the germline V gene. V was pared by 6 bases and J by 5 bases, with 13 bases between. The CDR3 sequence is 14 residues long. The CDR3 DNA sequence: TGTGCCAGCAGTTTACAGGGAGCTACCGGGGAGCTGTTTTTT. This translates into CASSLQGATGELFF.

This sequence joins TRBV9 and TRBJ2-1; 9 bases are shared with TRBD2. CDR3 size: 16 residues. Germline CDR1 is SGDLS and CDR2 is YYNGEE. The V segment lost 0 bases and the J segment 6 bases; nucleotides outside the gene matches: 7. DNA for the CDR3: TGTGCCAGCAGCGTAGGCCTTAGCGGGAGTGGCAATGAGCAGTTCTTC. This gives the protein CASSVGLSGSGNEQFF. Full variable domain (outside the CDR3, taken from reference TRBV9 and TRBJ2-1): DSGVTQTPKHLITATGQRVTLRCSPRSGDLSVYWYQQSLDQGLQFLIQYYNGEERAKGNILERFSAQQFPDLHSELNLSSLELGDSALYFCASSVGLSGSGNEQFFGPGTRLTVL.

The CDR3 nucleotides read TGTGCCAGCTCACGACGGGAAGGAGGCTACACCTTC. It specifies CASSRREGGYTF. This chain connects TRBV18 to TRBJ1-2; the D is unclear. The ends were cut back, 4 bases at V and 8 bases at J, with 11 bases in the middle. This CDR3 has 12 amino acids. Germline V CDR1 and CDR2: KGHSH, LQKENI.

V and J are TRBV5-1 and TRBJ1-1; no definite D call. The V gene lost 4 bases and the J gene lost 2 bases, with 18 bases spanning the gap. CDR1 is SGHRS and CDR2 is YFSETQ in the germline V gene. The CDR3 totals 16 residues. CDR3 sequence reads: CASSPGLKPTNTEAFF. The CDR3 nucleotides are TGCGCCAGCAGCCCCGGACTCAAACCGACTAACACTGAAGCTTTCTTT.

The chain combines TRBV6-5 with TRBJ2-3, with 10 bases aligning to TRBD2. In germline, CDR1 is MNHEY, CDR2 SVGAGI. This CDR3 region has 15 residues. J was trimmed by 5 bases and V by 0 bases; bases with no gene match: 2. CDR3 in amino acids: CASSYSLAGEDTQYF. The CDR3 DNA reads as TGTGCCAGCAGTTACTCGCTAGCGGGAGAAGATACGCAGTATTTT.

This clone was seen a single time. In the same sample, other DNA sequences code for this CDR3. The CDR3 DNA reads as TGTGCCAGCAGTGGGACTTCAGATACGCAGTATTTT. Its protein is CASSGTSDTQYF. The chain uses TRBV2 and TRBJ2-3; D is perhaps TRBD2 (5 bases). The CDR3 has 12 residues. V lost 4 bases and J 4 bases, leaving 6 bases between the germline ends. The V gene's germline CDR1 is SNHLY and CDR2 FYNNEI.

The chain couples TRBV7-9 to TRBJ2-2; no clear D. Germline V gene sequence: CDR1 SEHNR, CDR2 FQNEAQ (reference sequence). This CDR3 region has 14 residues. V lost 1 base to trimming and J lost 4 bases, with 7 bases between them. CDR3 DNA: TGTGCCAGCAGCTTAGGGGAAGGCACCGGGGAGCTGTTTTTT. This gives the protein CASSLGEGTGELFF.

The sample holds many counts of this clone. The rearrangement joins TRBV30 to TRBJ2-1; the D is unclear. CDR1 GTSNPN and CDR2 SVGIG come from the germline V gene (reference sequence). The CDR3 extends over 13 amino acids. The V gene lost 3 bases and the J gene lost 4 bases, with 10 bases spanning the gap. The CDR3 loop reads CAWRNGTYNEQFF. CDR3 coding DNA: TGTGCCTGGAGAAACGGAACTTACAATGAGCAGTTCTTC.